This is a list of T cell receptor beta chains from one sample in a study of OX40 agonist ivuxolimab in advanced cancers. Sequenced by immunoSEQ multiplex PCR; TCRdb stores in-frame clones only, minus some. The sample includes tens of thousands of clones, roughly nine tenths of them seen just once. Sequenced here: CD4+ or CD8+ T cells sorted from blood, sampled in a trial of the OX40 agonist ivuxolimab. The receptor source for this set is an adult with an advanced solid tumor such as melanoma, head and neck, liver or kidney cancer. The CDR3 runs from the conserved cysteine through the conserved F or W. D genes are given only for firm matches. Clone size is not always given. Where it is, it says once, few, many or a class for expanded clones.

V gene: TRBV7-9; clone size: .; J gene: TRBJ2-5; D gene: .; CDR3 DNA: TGTGCCAGCAGGGGACGCCAAGAGACCCAGTACTTC; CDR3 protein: CASRGRQETQYF
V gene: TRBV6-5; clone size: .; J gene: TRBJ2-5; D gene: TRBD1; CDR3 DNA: TGTGCCAGCAGTGAAGGGACAGCCCAAGAGACCCAGTACTTC; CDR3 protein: CASSEGTAQETQYF
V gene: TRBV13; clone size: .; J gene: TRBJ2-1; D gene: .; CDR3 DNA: TGTGCCAGCAGCTTAACCCTAGATTTCAATGAGCAGTTCTTC; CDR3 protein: CASSLTLDFNEQFF
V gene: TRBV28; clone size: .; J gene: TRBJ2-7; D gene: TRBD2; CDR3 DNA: TGTGCCAGCAGTTTAAGCCCCGAACTAGCGGGGGTTTACGAGCAGTACTTC; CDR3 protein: CASSLSPELAGVYEQYF
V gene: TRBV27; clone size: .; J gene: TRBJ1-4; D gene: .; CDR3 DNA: TGTGCCAGCAGTTTAGGGGCAGGCCTAATGCTGTTTTTT; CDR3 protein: CASSLGAGLMLFF
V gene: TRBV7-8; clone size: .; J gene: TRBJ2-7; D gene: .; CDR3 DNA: TGTGCCAGCAGCTTAGTTTCCAAGGGAGGCGAGCAGTACTTC; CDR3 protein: CASSLVSKGGEQYF
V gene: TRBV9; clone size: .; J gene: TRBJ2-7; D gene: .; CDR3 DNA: TGTGCCAGCAGCGTAGGCAGGTCCTCCTACGAGCAGTACTTC; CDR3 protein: CASSVGRSSYEQYF
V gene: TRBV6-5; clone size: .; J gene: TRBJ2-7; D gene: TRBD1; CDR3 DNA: TGTGCCAGCAGTTCGCGGGACAGGGGACGCGAGCAGTACTTC; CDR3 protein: CASSSRDRGREQYF
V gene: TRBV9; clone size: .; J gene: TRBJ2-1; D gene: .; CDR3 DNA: TGTGCCAGCAGTCGGGAGCAGGGGAGCAATGAGCAGTTCTTC; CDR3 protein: CASSREQGSNEQFF
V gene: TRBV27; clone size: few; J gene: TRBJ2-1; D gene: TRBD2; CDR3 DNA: TGTGCCAGCAGTGAAGGAAGACATCCAGCGGGATCTGAGCAGTTCTTC; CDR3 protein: CASSEGRHPAGSEQFF
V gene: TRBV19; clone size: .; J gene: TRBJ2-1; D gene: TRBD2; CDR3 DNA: TGTGCCAGTAGTATAGATCTAGGACTAGCGGGGGTTGTTGAGCAGTTCTTC; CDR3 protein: CASSIDLGLAGVVEQFF
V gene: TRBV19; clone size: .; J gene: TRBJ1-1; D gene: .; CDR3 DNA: TGTGCCAGTAGCTTCCAACTGGACACTGAAGCTTTCTTT; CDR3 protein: CASSFQLDTEAFF
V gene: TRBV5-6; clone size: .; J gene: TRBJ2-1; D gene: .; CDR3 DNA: TGTGCCAGCAGCTCGGGACTTCCATACAATGAGCAGTTCTTC; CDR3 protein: CASSSGLPYNEQFF
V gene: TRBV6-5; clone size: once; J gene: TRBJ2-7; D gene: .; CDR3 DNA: TGTGCCAGCAGTTACGGAGGGGAGCAGTACTTC; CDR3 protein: CASSYGGEQYF
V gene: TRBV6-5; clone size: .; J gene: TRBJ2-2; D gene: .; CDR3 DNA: TGTGCCAGCAGTTACTCAGACCTAAGCGGGGAGCTGTTTTTT; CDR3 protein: CASSYSDLSGELFF
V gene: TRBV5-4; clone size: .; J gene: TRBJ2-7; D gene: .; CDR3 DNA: TGTGCCAGCAGCTCCTCCTACGAGCAGTACTTC; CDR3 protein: CASSSSYEQYF
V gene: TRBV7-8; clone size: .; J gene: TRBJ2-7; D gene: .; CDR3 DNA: TGTGCCAGCAGCTTAGATGGGACCTACGAGCAGTACTTC; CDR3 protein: CASSLDGTYEQYF
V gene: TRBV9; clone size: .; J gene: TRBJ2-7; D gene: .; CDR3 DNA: TGTGCCAGCAGCGACGGGAGTGCTAACGAGCAGTACTTC; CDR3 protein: CASSDGSANEQYF
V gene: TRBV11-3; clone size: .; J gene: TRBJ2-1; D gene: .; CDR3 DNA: TGTGCCAGCAGCTTAGGGTCTGGCAATGAGCAGTTCTTC; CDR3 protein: CASSLGSGNEQFF
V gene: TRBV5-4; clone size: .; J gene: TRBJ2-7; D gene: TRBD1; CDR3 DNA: TGTGCCAGCAGCTTCGCCAGGGGGAAAGGCTACGAGCAGTACTTC; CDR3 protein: CASSFARGKGYEQYF
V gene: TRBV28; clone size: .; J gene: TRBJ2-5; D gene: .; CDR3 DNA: TGTGCCAGCAGTTTTTCTGGGTTGGAGACCCAGTACTTC; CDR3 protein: CASSFSGLETQYF
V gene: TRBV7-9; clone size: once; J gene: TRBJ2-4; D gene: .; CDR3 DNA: TGTGCCAGCAGCGACGACAGTTACAAAAACATTCAGTACTTC; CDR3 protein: CASSDDSYKNIQYF
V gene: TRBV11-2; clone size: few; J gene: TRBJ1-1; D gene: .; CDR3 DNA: TGTGCCAGCAGCTTAGGGGTCACTGAAGCTTTCTTT; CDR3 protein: CASSLGVTEAFF